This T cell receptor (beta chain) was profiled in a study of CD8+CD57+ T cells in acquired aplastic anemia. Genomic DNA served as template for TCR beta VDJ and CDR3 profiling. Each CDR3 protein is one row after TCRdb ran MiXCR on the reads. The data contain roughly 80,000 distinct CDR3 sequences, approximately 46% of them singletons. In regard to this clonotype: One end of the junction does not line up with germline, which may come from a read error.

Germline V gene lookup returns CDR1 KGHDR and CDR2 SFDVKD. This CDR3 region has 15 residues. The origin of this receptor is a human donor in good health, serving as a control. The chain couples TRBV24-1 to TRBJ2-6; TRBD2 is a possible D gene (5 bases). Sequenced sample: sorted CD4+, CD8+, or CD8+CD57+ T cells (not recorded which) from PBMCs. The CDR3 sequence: CASSWESSGANVLTF. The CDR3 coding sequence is TGTGCCAGCAGTTGGGAGAGCTCTGGGGCCAACGTCCTGACTTTC.